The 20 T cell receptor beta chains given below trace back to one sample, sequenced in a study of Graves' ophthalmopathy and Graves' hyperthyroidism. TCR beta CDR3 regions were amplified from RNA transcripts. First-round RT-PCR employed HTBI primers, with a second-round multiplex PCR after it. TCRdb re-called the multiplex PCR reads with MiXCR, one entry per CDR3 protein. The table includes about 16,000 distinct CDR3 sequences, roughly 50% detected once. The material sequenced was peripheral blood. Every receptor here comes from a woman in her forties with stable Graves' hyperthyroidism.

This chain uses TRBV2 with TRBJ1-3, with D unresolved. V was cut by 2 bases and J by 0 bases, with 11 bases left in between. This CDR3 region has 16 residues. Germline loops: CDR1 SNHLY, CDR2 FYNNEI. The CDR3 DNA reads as TGTGCCAGCAGTGAACAGCGGGCCTACTCTGGAAACACCATATATTTT. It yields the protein CASSEQRAYSGNTIYF. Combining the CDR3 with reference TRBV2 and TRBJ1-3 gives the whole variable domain EPEVTQTPSHQVTQMGQEVILRCVPISNHLYFYWYRQILGQKVEFLVSFYNNEISEKSEIFDDQFSVERPDGSNFTLKIRSTKLEDSAMYFCASSEQRAYSGNTIYFGEGSWLTVV.

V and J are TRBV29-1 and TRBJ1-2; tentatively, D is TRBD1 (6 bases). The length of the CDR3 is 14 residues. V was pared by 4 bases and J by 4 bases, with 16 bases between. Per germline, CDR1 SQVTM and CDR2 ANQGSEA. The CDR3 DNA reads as TGCAGCGTTGTAGAGGGGGGAACCCTCTATGGCTACACCTTC. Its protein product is CSVVEGGTLYGYTF.

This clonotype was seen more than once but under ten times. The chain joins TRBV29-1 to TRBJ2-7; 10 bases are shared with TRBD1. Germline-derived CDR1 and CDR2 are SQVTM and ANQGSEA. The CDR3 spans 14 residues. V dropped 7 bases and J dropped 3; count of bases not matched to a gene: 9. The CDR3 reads CSAKWGTGDYEQYF. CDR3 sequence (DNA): TGCAGCGCAAAATGGGGGACAGGGGACTACGAGCAGTACTTC.

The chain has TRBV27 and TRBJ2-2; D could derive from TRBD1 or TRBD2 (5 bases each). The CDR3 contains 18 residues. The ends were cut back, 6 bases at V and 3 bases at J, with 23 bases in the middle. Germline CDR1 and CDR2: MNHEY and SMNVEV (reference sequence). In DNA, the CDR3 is TGTGCCAGCAGCCCTATCTCCGAGGGGCCGTTCCACACCGGGGAGCTGTTTTTT. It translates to CASSPISEGPFHTGELFF.

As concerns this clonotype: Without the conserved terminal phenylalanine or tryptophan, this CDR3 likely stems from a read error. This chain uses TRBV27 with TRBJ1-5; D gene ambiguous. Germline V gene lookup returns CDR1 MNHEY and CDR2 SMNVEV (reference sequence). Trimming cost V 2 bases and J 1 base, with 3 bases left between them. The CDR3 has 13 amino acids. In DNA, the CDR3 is TGTGCCAGCAGTTTAGTCAGCAATCAGCCCCAGCATTCT. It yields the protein CASSLVSNQPQHS.

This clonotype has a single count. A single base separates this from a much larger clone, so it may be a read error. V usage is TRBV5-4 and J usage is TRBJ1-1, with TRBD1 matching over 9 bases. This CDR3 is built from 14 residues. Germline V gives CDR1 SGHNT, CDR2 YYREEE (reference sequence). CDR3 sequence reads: CASSVDRGGTEASF. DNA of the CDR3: TGTGCCAGCAGCGTGGACAGGGGAGGAACTGAAGCTTCCTTT.

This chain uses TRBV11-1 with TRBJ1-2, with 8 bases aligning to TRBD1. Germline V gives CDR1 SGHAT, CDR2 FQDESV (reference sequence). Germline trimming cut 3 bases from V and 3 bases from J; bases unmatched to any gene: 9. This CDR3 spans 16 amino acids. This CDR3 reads CASSFSRDRSDYGYTF. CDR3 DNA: TGTGCCAGCAGCTTTTCCCGGGACAGGAGTGACTATGGCTACACCTTC.

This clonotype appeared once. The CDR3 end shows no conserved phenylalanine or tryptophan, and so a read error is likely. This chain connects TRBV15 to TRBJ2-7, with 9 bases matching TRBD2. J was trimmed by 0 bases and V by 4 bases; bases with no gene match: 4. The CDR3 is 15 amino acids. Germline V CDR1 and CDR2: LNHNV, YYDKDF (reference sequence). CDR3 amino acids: CATSIGGGGSYEQYI. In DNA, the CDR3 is TGTGCCACCAGCATAGGCGGGGGGGGCTCCTACGAGCAGTACATC.

As DNA, the CDR3 is TGCGCCAGCAGTGAGGGCACAGGTGACACAGATACGCAGTATTTT. It yields the protein CASSEGTGDTDTQYF. This chain uses TRBV10-1 with TRBJ2-3, with a tentative D call TRBD1 (5 bases). Trimming left V 2 bases short and J 2 bases short, with 11 bases between. Germline assignment: CDR1 WNHNN and CDR2 SYGVQD (reference sequence). The CDR3 contains 15 residues.

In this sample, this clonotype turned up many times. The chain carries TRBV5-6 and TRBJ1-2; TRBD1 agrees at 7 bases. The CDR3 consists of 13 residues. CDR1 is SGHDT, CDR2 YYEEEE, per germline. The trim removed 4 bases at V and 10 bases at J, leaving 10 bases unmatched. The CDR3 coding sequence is TGTGCCAGCAGCCCAGGGGGATTATACCACTACACCTTC. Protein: CASSPGGLYHYTF.

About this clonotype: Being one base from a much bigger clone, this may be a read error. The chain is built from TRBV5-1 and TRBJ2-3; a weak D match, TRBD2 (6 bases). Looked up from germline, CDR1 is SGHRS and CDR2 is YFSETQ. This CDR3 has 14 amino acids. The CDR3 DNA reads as TGCGCCAGCAGCTTGGGCACTAGCAGGGATACGCAGTGTTTT. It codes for CASSLGTSRDTQCF.

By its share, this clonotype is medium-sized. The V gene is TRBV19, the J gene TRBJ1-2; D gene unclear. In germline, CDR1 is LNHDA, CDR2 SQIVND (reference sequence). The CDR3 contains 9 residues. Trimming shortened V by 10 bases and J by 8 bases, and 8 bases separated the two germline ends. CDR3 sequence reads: CATGEGYTF. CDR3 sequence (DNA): TGTGCCACAGGAGAGGGCTACACCTTC.

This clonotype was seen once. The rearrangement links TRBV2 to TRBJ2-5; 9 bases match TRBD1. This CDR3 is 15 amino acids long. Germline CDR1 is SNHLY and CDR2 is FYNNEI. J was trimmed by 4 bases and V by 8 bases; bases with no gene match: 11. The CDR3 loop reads CASYSGTGSGETQYF. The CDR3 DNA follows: TGTGCCAGCTATTCCGGGACAGGGTCGGGAGAGACCCAGTACTTC.

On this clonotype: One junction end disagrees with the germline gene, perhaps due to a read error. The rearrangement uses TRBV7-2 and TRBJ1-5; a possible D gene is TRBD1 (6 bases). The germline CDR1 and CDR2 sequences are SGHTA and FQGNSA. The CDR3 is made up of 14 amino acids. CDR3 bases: TGTGCCAGCAGTTCACAGGGAGGCACTCAGCCCCAGCATTTC. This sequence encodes CASSSQGGTQPQHF.

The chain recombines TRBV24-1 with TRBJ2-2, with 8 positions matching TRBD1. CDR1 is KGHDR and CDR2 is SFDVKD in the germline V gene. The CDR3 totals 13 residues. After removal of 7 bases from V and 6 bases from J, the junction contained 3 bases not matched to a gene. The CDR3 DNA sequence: TGTGCCACCAGGGACAGGGACGCCGGGGAGCTGTTTTTT. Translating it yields CATRDRDAGELFF.

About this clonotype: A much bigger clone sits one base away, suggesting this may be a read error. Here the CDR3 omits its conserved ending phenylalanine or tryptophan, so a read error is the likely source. The DNA of the CDR3 is TGTGCCAGCAGTCCGAGTGCCGATGAGCAGTTCCTC. Its protein is CASSPSADEQFL. The chain recombines TRBV10-3 with TRBJ2-1; no definite D call. The germline CDR1 and CDR2 sequences are ENHRY and SYGVKD. The CDR3 has 12 residues.

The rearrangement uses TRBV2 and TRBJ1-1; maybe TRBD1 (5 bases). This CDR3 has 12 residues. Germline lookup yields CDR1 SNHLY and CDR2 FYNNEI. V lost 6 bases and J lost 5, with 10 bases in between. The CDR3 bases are TGTGCCAGCAGGTCAGGGAGGACTGAAGCTTTCTTT. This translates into CASRSGRTEAFF.

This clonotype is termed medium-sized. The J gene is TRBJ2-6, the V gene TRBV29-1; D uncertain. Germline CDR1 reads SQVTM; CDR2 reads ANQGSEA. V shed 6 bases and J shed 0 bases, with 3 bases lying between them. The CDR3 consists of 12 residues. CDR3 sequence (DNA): TGCAGCGTATCCTCTGGGGCCAACGTCCTGACTTTC. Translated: CSVSSGANVLTF.

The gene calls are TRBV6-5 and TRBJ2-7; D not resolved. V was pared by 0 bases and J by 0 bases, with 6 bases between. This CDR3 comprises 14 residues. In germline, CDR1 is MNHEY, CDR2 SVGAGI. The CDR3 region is CASSYSANSYEQYF. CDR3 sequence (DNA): TGTGCCAGCAGTTACTCGGCTAACTCCTACGAGCAGTACTTC.

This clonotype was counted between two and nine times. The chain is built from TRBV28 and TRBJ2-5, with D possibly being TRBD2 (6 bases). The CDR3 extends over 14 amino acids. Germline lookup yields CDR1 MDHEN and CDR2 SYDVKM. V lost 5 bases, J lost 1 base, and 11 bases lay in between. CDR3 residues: CASSRGDSQETQYF. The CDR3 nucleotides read TGTGCCAGCAGTAGAGGGGACTCCCAAGAGACCCAGTACTTC. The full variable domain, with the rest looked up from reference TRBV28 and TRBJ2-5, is DVKVTQSSRYLVKRTGEKVFLECVQDMDHENMFWYRQDPGLGLRLIYFSYDVKMKEKGDIPEGYSVSREKKERFSLILESASTNQTSMYLCASSRGDSQETQYFGPGTRLLVL.